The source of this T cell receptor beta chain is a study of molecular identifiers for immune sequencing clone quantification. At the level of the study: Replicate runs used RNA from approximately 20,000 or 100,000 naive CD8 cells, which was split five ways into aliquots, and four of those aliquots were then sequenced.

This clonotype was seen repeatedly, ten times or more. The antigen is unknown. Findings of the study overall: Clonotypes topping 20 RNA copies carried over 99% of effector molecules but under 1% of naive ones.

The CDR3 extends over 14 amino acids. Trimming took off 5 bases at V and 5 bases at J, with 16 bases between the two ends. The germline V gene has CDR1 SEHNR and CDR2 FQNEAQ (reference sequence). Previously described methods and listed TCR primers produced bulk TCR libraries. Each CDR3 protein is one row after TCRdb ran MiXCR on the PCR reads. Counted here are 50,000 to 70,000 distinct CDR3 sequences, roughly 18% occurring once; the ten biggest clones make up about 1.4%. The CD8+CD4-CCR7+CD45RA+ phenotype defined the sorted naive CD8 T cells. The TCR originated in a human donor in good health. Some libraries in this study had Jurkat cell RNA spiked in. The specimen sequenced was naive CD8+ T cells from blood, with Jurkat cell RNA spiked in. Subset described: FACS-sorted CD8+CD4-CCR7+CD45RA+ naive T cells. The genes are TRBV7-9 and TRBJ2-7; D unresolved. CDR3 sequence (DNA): TGTGCCAGCAGCCATCTCAGGAACTTGGACGAGCAGTACTTC. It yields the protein CASSHLRNLDEQYF.